The entry that follows covers one T cell receptor (beta chain) sequence. Its target is not known. The CDR3 loop spans 13 amino acids. Germline V gene sequence: CDR1 SQVTM, CDR2 ANQGSEA. V shed 1 base and J shed 2 bases, with 5 bases lying between them. The data were taken from a study of cytomegalovirus exposure and HLA in healthy donors. Researchers ran the PCR with 60 Vbeta and 13 Jbeta primers. In the source study's methods: The count from a later analysis was 70 million to 85 million unique TCR beta chains, some 10 million of them shared. Produced via immunoSEQ multiplex PCR; TCRdb's table is partial and in-frame only. V and J calls and clone size are those listed in that table; D and trimming were worked out from the DNA. Altogether around 200,000 clones are present, about 80% being singletons, with the ten largest covering about 4.6%. Study-wide results and caveats: It has been reported that TCR beta sequences accurately predicted the HLA-A and HLA-B alleles of most subjects.

This rearrangement joins TRBV29-1 to TRBJ2-2; D gene ambiguous. The source is a woman aged 30 to 39 in good health and CMV-seropositive. Sequencing was done on a sample of PBMCs. CDR3 residues: CSVEGGNTGELFF. The CDR3 coding sequence is TGCAGCGTTGAAGGCGGTAACACCGGGGAGCTGTTTTTT.